The clone carrying this T cell receptor (beta chain) has more than one count but fewer than ten. Its antigen is unidentified. These data belong to a study of cytomegalovirus exposure and HLA in healthy donors. Primers for the PCR totalled 60 Vbeta and 13 Jbeta. Produced via immunoSEQ multiplex PCR; TCRdb's table is partial and in-frame only. Of about 280,000 clones detected, 70% to 90% appear once; the ten largest clones hold more than 2%. Overall study findings and caveats: Most TCR sequences proved rare, with some public TCRs found in many donors.

The CDR3 length is 14 residues. V was clipped by 0 bases and J by 3 bases; unmatched bases: 2. Germline V gene sequence: CDR1 GTSNPN, CDR2 SVGIG (reference sequence). Sequencing was carried out using PBMCs. The TCR sequence derives from a woman under 30 in good health and CMV-seronegative. This chain connects TRBV30 to TRBJ2-1, with 7 bases aligning to TRBD1. The CDR3 is CAWSVGTDYNEQFF. The CDR3 DNA reads as TGTGCCTGGAGTGTCGGGACAGACTACAATGAGCAGTTCTTC.